The TCR beta chain under discussion was sequenced for a study of CD8+CD57+ T cells in acquired aplastic anemia (dated 2018 in TCRdb). For the wider study: On average, sorted CD4+ and CD8+ cells yielded around 3.5 ug of extracted DNA, with a range of about 0.17 to 27.4 ug.

Results the study describes overall, beyond this receptor: CD8+ Simpson's diversity did not differ significantly between patients and healthy controls (P=0.060). Although 25 to 30 CD8+ CDR3 sequences were shared by patients and controls, these sequences appeared highly expressed in patients and within the immunodominant clones of patients.

Of note for this clonotype: Its antigen is currently not known. No clone much larger than this one lies a single base away; base qualities are absent.

Profiling of TCR beta VDJ combinations and CDR3 sequences used genomic DNA as the template. An Illumina HiSeq 2000 was used for TCR repertoire sequencing. The study's own analysis went as follows. Repertoire assessment relied on Simpson's diversity index, CDR3 size and DJ length profiles, and TRBV/TRBJ rearrangement plots. Whichever DNA sequence was most abundant in the deep sequencing data was defined as the immunodominant clone. CDR3 amino acid sequences were screened for sharing across subjects and compared with published repertoires and the VDJdb database. The public reads were reanalyzed by TCRdb: fastp trimming at Q25, MiXCR alignment, in-frame beta chains only. For every CDR3 protein sequence, its rows merge into one entry that carries the most common genes and DNA. The V and J calls here are based on TCRdb, not the publication. For this sample the table gives more than 250,000 distinct CDR3 sequences, of which 50% to 70% were detected only once. The ten largest clones take up approximately 8% of the sample.

TCR repertoires of sorted CD4+ and CD8+ blood T cells from severe aplastic anemia patients and healthy subjects were deep-sequenced in the study. Ficoll-Paque density gradient centrifugation was used to isolate peripheral blood mononuclear cells. CD4+ and CD8+ T cells were sorted by FACS or magnetic beads before DNA extraction. There are 15 amino acids in the CDR3, from cysteine to phenylalanine inclusive. The kept DNA is CDR3 alone, 45 bases in frame from the first base. CDR1 SGHAT and CDR2 FQNNGV were looked up in the germline V gene. A distance of 13 bases separates the germline ends of V and J, which lose 2 bases and 6 bases respectively.

In this chain, TRBV11-2 is recombined with TRBJ2-2, with TRBD2 perhaps the D gene, on 5 matching bases. Specimen: sorted CD4+, CD8+, or CD8+CD57+ T cells (not recorded which) from PBMCs. This sequence originates from a human donor with severe aplastic anemia or a healthy control (not recorded which). The nucleotide sequence reads TGTGCCAGCAGCTTAAGGTCCGGAGGCCCCGGGGAGCTGTTTTTT. It is translated as CASSLRSGGPGELFF.